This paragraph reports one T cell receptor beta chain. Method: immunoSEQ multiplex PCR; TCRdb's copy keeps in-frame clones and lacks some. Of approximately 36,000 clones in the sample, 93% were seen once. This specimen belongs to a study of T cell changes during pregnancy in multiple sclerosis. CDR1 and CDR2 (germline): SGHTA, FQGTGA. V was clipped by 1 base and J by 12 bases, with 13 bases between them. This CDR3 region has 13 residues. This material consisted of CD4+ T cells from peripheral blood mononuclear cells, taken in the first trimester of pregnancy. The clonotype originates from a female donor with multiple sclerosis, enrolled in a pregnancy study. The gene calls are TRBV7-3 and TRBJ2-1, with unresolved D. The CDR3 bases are TGTGCCAGCAGCTTAAGTAATCGCGGTTGGCAGTTCTTC. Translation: CASSLSNRGWQFF. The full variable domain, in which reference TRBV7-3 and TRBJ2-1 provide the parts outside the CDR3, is GAGVSQTPSNKVTEKGKYVELRCDPISGHTALYWYRQSLGQGPEFLIYFQGTGAADDSGLPNDRFFAVRPEGSVSTLKIQRTERGDSAVYLCASSLSNRGWQFFGPGTRLTVL.